This T cell receptor (beta chain) was sequenced for a study of early T cells in non-severe SARS-CoV-2 infection. Germline CDR1 and CDR2: MNHEY and SVGAGI. This CDR3 is 13 amino acids long. The V end lost 2 bases, the J end lost 0 bases, and 4 bases lay between the germline ends. TCRdb reprocessed the 5' RACE reads via MiXCR and lists one record per CDR3 protein. The repertoire consists of roughly 31,000 distinct CDR3 sequences, with 8.5% to 10% occurring once and the leading ten covering around 15%. Sequencing used whole blood. The receptor was derived from an adult who was a healthcare worker with PCR-confirmed SARS-CoV-2 infection or an uninfected control (not recorded which). The J gene is TRBJ2-5, the V gene TRBV6-5; D is uncertain. CDR3 region: CASSYAYQETQYF. In DNA, the CDR3 is TGTGCCAGCAGTTACGCGTACCAAGAGACCCAGTACTTC.